A selection of T cell receptor beta chains follows, all from one sample in a study of T cell responses to AZD1222 COVID-19 vaccine. This table comes from immunoSEQ multiplex PCR, and its TCRdb copy is limited to in-frame clones, with some not included. The sample holds roughly 140,000 clones, more than 70% seen once. The starting material was peripheral blood, obtained on day 0 of AZD1222 vaccination. The source is an adult in good health. The CDR3 runs from the conserved cysteine through the conserved F or W.

V gene: TRBV10-1; J gene: TRBJ1-1; CDR3 protein: CASSEPEDRENTEAFF
V gene: TRBV7-9; J gene: TRBJ1-1; CDR3 protein: CASSSIRGDTEAFF
V gene: TRBV2; J gene: TRBJ1-1; CDR3 protein: CASSEEVGLTEAFF
V gene: TRBV29-1; J gene: TRBJ2-5; CDR3 protein: CSVDSGARVETQYF
V gene: TRBV5-1; J gene: TRBJ1-2; CDR3 protein: CASSLAEGLDGYTF
V gene: TRBV11-2; J gene: TRBJ2-2; CDR3 protein: CASSPPRATSNTGELFF
V gene: TRBV9; J gene: TRBJ2-7; CDR3 protein: CASSGDAGTGRREQYF
V gene: TRBV27; J gene: TRBJ2-1; CDR3 protein: CASRPSSYNEQFF
V gene: TRBV29-1; J gene: TRBJ2-3; CDR3 protein: CSVLRGLAGRTDTQYF
V gene: TRBV21-1; J gene: TRBJ1-1; CDR3 protein: CASSSPQLGQGGWVNTEAFF
V gene: TRBV7-9; J gene: TRBJ2-1; CDR3 protein: CASSLESEGEQFF
V gene: TRBV28; J gene: TRBJ1-2; CDR3 protein: CASSSNYGYTF
V gene: TRBV28; J gene: TRBJ1-6; CDR3 protein: CASSSVDSPLHF
V gene: TRBV29-1; J gene: TRBJ1-2; CDR3 protein: CSVGRVSANYGYTF